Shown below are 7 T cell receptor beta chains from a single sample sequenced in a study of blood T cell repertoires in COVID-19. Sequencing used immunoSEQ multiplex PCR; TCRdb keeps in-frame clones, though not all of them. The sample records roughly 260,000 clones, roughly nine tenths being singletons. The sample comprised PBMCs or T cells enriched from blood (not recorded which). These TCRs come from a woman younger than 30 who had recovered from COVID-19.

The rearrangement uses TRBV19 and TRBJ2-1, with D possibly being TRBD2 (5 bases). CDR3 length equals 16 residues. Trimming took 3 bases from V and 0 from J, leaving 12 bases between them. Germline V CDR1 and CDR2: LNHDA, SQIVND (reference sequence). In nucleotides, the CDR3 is TGTGCCAGTAGTATGGCTGGCGGGCCCTCCTACAATGAGCAGTTCTTC. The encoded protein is CASSMAGGPSYNEQFF.

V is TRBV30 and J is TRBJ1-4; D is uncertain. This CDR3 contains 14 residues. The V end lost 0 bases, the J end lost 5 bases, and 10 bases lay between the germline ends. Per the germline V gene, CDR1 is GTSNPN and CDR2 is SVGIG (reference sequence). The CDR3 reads CAWSVFRMNEKLFF. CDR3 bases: TGTGCCTGGAGTGTTTTCAGGATGAATGAAAAACTGTTTTTT. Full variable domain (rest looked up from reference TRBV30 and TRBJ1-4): SQTIHQWPATLVQPVGSPLSLECTVEGTSNPNLYWYRQAAGRGLQLLFYSVGIGQISSEVPQNLSASRPQDRQFILSSKKLLLSDSGFYLCAWSVFRMNEKLFFGSGTQLSVL.

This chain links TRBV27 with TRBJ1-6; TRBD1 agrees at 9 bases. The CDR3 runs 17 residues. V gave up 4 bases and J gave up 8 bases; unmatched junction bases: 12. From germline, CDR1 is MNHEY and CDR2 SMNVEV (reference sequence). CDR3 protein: CASSSPGTGRIDSPLHF. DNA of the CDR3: TGTGCCAGCAGTTCCCCTGGGACAGGGAGGATAGATTCACCCCTCCACTTT.

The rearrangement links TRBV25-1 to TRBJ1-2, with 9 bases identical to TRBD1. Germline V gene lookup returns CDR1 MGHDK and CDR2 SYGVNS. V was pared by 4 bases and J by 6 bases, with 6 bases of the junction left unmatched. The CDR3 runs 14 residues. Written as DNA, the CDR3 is TGTGCCAGCAGTGGGGACAGGGTCTCCGATGGCTACACCTTC. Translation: CASSGDRVSDGYTF.

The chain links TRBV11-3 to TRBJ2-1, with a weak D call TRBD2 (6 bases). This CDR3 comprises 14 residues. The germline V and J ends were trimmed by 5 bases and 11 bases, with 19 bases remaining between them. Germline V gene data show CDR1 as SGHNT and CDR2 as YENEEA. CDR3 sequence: CASSLSSGRTQQFF. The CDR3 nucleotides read TGTGCCAGCAGCCTCAGTAGCGGACGGACCCAGCAGTTCTTC. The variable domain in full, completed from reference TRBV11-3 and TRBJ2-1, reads EAGVVQSPRYKIIEKKQPVAFWCNPISGHNTLYWYLQNLGQGPELLIRYENEEAVDDSQLPKDRFSAERLKGVDSTLKIQPAELGDSAVYLCASSLSSGRTQQFFGPGTRLTVL.

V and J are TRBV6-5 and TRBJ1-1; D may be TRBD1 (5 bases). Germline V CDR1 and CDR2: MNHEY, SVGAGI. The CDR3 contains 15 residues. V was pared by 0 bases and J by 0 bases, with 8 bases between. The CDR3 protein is CASSYSGGMNTEAFF. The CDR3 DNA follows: TGTGCCAGCAGTTACTCCGGGGGGATGAACACTGAAGCTTTCTTT.

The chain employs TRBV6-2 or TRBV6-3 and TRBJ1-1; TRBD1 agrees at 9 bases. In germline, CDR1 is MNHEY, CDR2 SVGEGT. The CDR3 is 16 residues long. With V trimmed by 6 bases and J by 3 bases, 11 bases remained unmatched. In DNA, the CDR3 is TGTGCCAGCAGCCCCTGGGACAGGGATTCGGACACTGAAGCTTTCTTT. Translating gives CASSPWDRDSDTEAFF.